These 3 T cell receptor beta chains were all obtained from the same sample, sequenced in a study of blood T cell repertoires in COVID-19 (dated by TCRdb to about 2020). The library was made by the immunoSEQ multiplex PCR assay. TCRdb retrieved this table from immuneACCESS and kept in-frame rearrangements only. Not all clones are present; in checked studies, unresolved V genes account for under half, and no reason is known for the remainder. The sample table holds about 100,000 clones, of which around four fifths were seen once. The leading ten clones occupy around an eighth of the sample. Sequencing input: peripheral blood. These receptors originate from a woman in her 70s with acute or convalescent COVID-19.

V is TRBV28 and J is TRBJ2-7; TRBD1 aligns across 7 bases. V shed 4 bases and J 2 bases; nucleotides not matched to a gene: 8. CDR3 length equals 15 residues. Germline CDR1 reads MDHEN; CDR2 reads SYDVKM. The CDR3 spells CASSSTGTATYEQYV. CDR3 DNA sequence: TGTGCCAGCAGTTCGACCGGGACAGCCACCTACGAGCAGTACGTC.

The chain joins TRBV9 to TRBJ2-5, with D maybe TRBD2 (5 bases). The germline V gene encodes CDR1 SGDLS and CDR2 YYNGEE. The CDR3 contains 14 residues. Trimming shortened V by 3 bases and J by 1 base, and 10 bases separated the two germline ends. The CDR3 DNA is TGTGCCAGCAGCGGGTCCCTAGCCCAAGAGACCCAGTACTTC. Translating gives CASSGSLAQETQYF.

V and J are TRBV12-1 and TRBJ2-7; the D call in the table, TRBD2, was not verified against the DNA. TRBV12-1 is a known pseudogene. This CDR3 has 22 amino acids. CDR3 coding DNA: TGTGCCAGCAGTCAGCCGATGGCCGAGGGGCATCTGGTCGGGGAGGTTTCCTACGAGCAGTACGTC. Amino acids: CASSQPMAEGHLVGEVSYEQYV.